Listed below are T cell receptor beta chains from one sample, sequenced in a study of blood T cell repertoires in COVID-19. TCRdb's copy holds only in-frame clones and misses some; the assay was immunoSEQ multiplex PCR. This sample has hundreds of thousands of clones; roughly nine tenths occur once, and the top ten carry 0.7% to 1%. Sequencing was performed on peripheral blood. The receptors derive from a man between 18 and 35 years old with COVID-19, enrolled during active disease. The CDR3 runs from the conserved cysteine through the conserved F or W. The D gene is left open where the match is weak. Clone size, where shown, is once, few, many, or a class for clones that have expanded.

>-|TRBJ1-6|-|TRBV6-5
CASSSGNNSPLHF
TGTGCCAGCAGTTCGGGGAACAATTCACCCCTCCACTTT
>once|TRBJ2-7|TRBD1|TRBV6-5
CASSYAGQGVNEQYF
TGTGCCAGCAGTTACGCGGGACAGGGGGTTAACGAGCAGTACTTC
>-|TRBJ2-1|TRBD1|TRBV30
CAWTRGQGVYNEQFF
TGTGCCTGGACCCGGGGACAGGGGGTTTACAATGAGCAGTTCTTC
>-|TRBJ2-7|TRBD2|TRBV7-8
CASNPRSLAGGLHAYEQYF
TGTGCCAGCAACCCAAGGTCACTAGCGGGAGGGCTTCATGCCTACGAGCAGTACTTC
>-|TRBJ1-5|-|TRBV6-6
CASSPRARGDNQPQHF
TGTGCCAGCAGTCCCAGGGCACGGGGGGACAATCAGCCCCAGCATTTT
>-|TRBJ2-5|-|TRBV3-1/TRBV3-2
CASSQESLATQETQYF
TGTGCCAGCAGCCAAGAAAGTCTAGCGACACAAGAGACCCAGTACTTC
>-|TRBJ2-7|-|TRBV4-1
CASSQDAAREQYF
TGCGCCAGCAGCCAAGATGCGGCGCGGGAGCAGTACTTC
>once|TRBJ2-5|TRBD2|TRBV7-9
CASSGGTSGRPYQETQYF
TGTGCCAGCAGCGGGGGGACTAGCGGGAGGCCCTACCAAGAGACCCAGTACTTC
>-|TRBJ2-7|TRBD2|TRBV14
CASSQDFSGSEQYF
TGTGCCAGCAGCCAAGATTTTAGCGGGAGCGAGCAGTACTTC
>once|TRBJ2-3|-|TRBV7-9
CASSLVGNTDTQYF
TGTGCCAGCAGCTTGGTCGGTAACACAGATACGCAGTATTTT
>-|TRBJ2-3|TRBD1|TRBV5-1
CASSSPTGAITSTDTQYF
TGCGCCAGCAGCTCACCGACAGGGGCTATAACTAGCACAGATACGCAGTATTTT
>few|TRBJ2-7|TRBD1|TRBV15
CATSSRQGVSYEQYF
TGTGCCACCAGCAGTAGACAGGGGGTCTCCTACGAGCAGTACTTC
>-|TRBJ2-7|TRBD2|TRBV6-5
CASSLSGSPYEQYF
TGTGCCAGCAGTCTTAGCGGGAGCCCCTACGAGCAGTACTTC
>-|TRBJ2-2|-|TRBV4-1
CASSQDRQGTPTNTGELFF
TGCGCCAGCAGCCAAGATAGGCAGGGGACACCCACAAACACCGGGGAGCTGTTTTTT
>-|TRBJ2-5|-|TRBV11-3
CASSHRGSETQYF
TGTGCCAGCAGCCATAGGGGTAGCGAGACCCAGTACTTC
>-|TRBJ1-2|TRBD1|TRBV5-6
CASSITGQYNYGYTF
TGTGCCAGCAGCATCACGGGACAGTATAACTATGGCTACACCTTC
>-|TRBJ2-3|TRBD2|TRBV15
CATRTSGGALDTQYF
TGTGCCACCAGGACTAGCGGGGGGGCCCTCGATACGCAGTATTTT
>-|TRBJ2-1|TRBD1|TRBV7-2
CASIRRQGYNEQFF
TGTGCCAGCATCAGACGACAGGGATACAATGAGCAGTTCTTC
>-|TRBJ2-1|-|TRBV2
CASDSLDNEQFF
TGTGCCAGCGACTCTCTTGACAATGAGCAGTTCTTC
>-|TRBJ2-3|TRBD2|TRBV11-3
CASSRGVQRTTDTQYF
TGTGCCAGCAGCCGGGGGGTGCAGCGTACAACAGATACGCAGTATTTT
>-|TRBJ1-2|-|TRBV6-1
CASSDLDGYTF
TGTGCCAGCAGTGATCTCGATGGCTACACCTTC
>-|TRBJ1-2|-|TRBV19
CASMVSRGGNGYTF
TGTGCCAGTATGGTGTCGCGGGGGGGGAATGGCTACACCTTC
>-|TRBJ1-4|-|TRBV2
CASSEDRGTEKLFF
TGTGCCAGCAGTGAGGACAGAGGAACGGAAAAACTGTTTTTT
>few|TRBJ2-7|-|TRBV4-1
CASSADSAAYEQYF
TGCGCCAGCAGCGCGGATTCGGCAGCCTACGAGCAGTACTTC
>-|TRBJ2-5|-|TRBV2
CASSDLPQVQTQYF
TGTGCCAGCAGTGATCTCCCCCAGGTCCAGACCCAGTACTTC
>-|TRBJ1-5|-|TRBV19
CASSTRQEPSNQPQHF
TGTGCCAGTAGCACACGACAGGAGCCATCCAATCAGCCCCAGCATTTT
>-|TRBJ1-2|-|TRBV27
CASSLRQDLGYTF
TGTGCCAGCAGTTTAAGGCAGGATTTAGGCTACACCTTC
>-|TRBJ1-6|TRBD1|TRBV19
CASSIQQGSSYNSPLHF
TGTGCCAGTAGTATCCAACAGGGGAGCTCCTATAATTCACCCCTCCACTTT
>-|TRBJ1-6|TRBD1|TRBV2
CASSTGVAHNSPLHF
TGTGCCAGCAGTACAGGGGTGGCCCATAATTCACCCCTCCACTTT
>-|TRBJ2-3|-|TRBV18
CASSPPLNTDTQYF
TGTGCCAGCTCACCACCTCTAAACACAGATACGCAGTATTTT
>-|TRBJ2-2|-|TRBV15
CATSRDSGNIRTGELFF
TGTGCCACCAGCAGAGATTCCGGGAACATTCGGACCGGGGAGCTGTTTTTT
>-|TRBJ2-7|TRBD1|TRBV5-4
CASSLGQGANEQYF
TGTGCCAGCAGCTTGGGGCAGGGGGCCAACGAGCAGTACTTC
>-|TRBJ2-7|-|TRBV11-2
CASSSINRDEQYF
TGTGCCAGCAGCTCCATTAACAGGGACGAGCAGTACTTC
>-|TRBJ2-5|TRBD1|TRBV5-1
CASSYGQGPTQETQYF
TGCGCCAGCAGCTACGGACAGGGGCCTACCCAAGAGACCCAGTACTTC
>-|TRBJ2-3|TRBD2|TRBV13
CASSSGLRGGAVGTDTQYF
TGTGCCAGCAGCTCCGGCCTACGCGGGGGGGCCGTTGGCACAGATACGCAGTATTTT
>-|TRBJ2-3|-|TRBV5-4
CASSYRATSTDTQYF
TGTGCCAGCAGCTACAGGGCAACTAGCACAGATACGCAGTATTTT
>once|TRBJ1-2|-|TRBV2
CASILGYGYTF
TGTGCCAGCATTCTAGGCTATGGCTACACCTTC
>-|TRBJ1-2|-|TRBV9
CASSVVGGGYTF
TGTGCCAGCAGCGTTGTGGGAGGTGGCTACACCTTC
>-|TRBJ1-5|TRBD1|TRBV10-2
CASSEVGQGANQPQHF
TGCGCCAGCAGTGAAGTTGGGCAGGGGGCTAATCAGCCCCAGCATTTT